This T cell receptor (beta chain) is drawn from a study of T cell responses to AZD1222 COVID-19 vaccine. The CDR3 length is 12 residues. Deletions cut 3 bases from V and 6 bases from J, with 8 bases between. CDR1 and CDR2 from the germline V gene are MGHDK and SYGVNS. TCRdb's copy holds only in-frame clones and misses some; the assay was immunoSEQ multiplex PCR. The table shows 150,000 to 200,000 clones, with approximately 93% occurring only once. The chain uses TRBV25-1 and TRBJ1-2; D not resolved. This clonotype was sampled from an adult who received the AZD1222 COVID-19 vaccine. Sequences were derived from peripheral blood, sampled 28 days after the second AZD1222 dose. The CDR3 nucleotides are TGTGCCAGCAGTGATATCGCAAATGGCTACACCTTC. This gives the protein CASSDIANGYTF.